The rows below give T cell receptor beta chains drawn from one sample of a study of T cells in Graves' hyperthyroidism and ophthalmopathy. One entry per CDR3 protein, called by TCRdb with MiXCR from the multiplex PCR reads. The table shows hundreds of thousands of distinct CDR3 sequences, with around 15% occurring only once. Sequences were obtained from blood. The receptor set was obtained from a woman aged 25 to 39 with Graves' hyperthyroidism. CDR3s leave out the opening cysteine and the closing phenylalanine or tryptophan. Size is stated for part of the rows, as once, few or many counts, or as a class when the clone is expanded.

ASSPYYRLNTEAF | many | TRBJ1-1 | TRBV28
SAAHTSGRETQY | NA | TRBJ2-5 | TRBV20-1
SANLLRKRYNEQF | many | TRBJ2-1 | TRBV20-1
ASNTLQGGGNTIY | many | TRBJ1-3 | TRBV28
ASSRGTANYGYT | many | TRBJ1-2 | TRBV7-8
ASSISSATNTGELF | NA | TRBJ2-2 | TRBV7-2
ASSQGTNNSPLH | NA | TRBJ1-6 | TRBV7-9
ASSLLGTDTQY | many | TRBJ2-3 | TRBV27
ASTQGEWNTEAF | many | TRBJ1-1 | TRBV28
ASSLLAGGPDTQY | many | TRBJ2-3 | TRBV7-6
ATSRGSGLAKNIQY | NA | TRBJ2-4 | TRBV15
ATGTGISYEQY | few | TRBJ2-7 | TRBV19
ASSVAGAGSDTQY | few | TRBJ2-3 | TRBV9
SAEGSSGGIHEQY | NA | TRBJ2-7 | TRBV29-1
ASSLGGFTLGQPQH | NA | TRBJ1-5 | TRBV28
ASSPGQPGAEAF | many | TRBJ1-1 | TRBV2
ASSEVGSRGGLLSNQPQH | many | TRBJ1-5 | TRBV6-1
ASSEEHGTPYNEQF | many | TRBJ2-1 | TRBV6-1
ASSPRERAASEAF | many | TRBJ1-1 | TRBV18
ASSSPDRGKPEAF | many | TRBJ1-1 | TRBV28
ASSYSRPTYNEQF | many | TRBJ2-1 | TRBV6-5
ASSGQGPHEQY | many | TRBJ2-7 | TRBV6-1
VSSLVEGGGPQH | NA | TRBJ1-5 | TRBV7-9
ASSVEGLAGVNEQF | NA | TRBJ2-1 | TRBV9
ASSPVPGQGSGTGELF | many | TRBJ2-2 | TRBV12-3/TRBV12-4
ATRGAVNSPLH | NA | TRBJ1-6 | TRBV10-3
ASRTDRVVVLAPMKDTEAF | few | TRBJ1-1 | TRBV6-2/TRBV6-3
ASSQGLVSWF | NA | TRBJ2-1 | TRBV6-2/TRBV6-3
ASRRGGGAYEQY | many | TRBJ2-7 | TRBV28
ASRRGPYNEQF | many | TRBJ2-1 | TRBV28
ATSRGASGDYEQY | few | TRBJ2-7 | TRBV15
ASSYSSAATGELF | few | TRBJ2-2 | TRBV6-6
SAKTDLNTEAF | few | TRBJ1-1 | TRBV20-1
ASSFEGTQETQY | many | TRBJ2-5 | TRBV7-9
ATSGTANYGYT | many | TRBJ1-2 | TRBV28
ASSLDPGRGEAF | NA | TRBJ1-1 | TRBV5-1